The clone carrying this T cell receptor beta chain appeared once. The authors divided CD4+ cells into CD45RA+ naive and CD45RA-negative memory subsets. Germline V gives CDR1 LNHDA, CDR2 SQIVND (reference sequence). V was shortened by 1 base and J by 4 bases, with 14 bases between the two germline ends. This CDR3 spans 16 amino acids. Profiled with immunoSEQ multiplex PCR; TCRdb holds only in-frame clones, not every one. This sample has about 2,500,000 clones, with over 85% found just once. This record belongs to a study of shared clonotypes between healthy human individuals. The receptor's source is a man aged 18 to 30 in good health. V gene TRBV19 combines with J gene TRBJ1-5, with a possible D match to TRBD1 (6 bases). Sequenced: naive CD4+ T cells sorted from blood. Subset of the sample: CD45RA+ positively selected. This CDR3 is CASSIGVTGLNQPQHF. The CDR3 coding sequence is TGTGCCAGTAGTATAGGGGTCACAGGGCTGAATCAGCCCCAGCATTTT.